One sample yielded the 4 T cell receptor beta chains listed below, sequenced in a study of control samples from healthy donors and cancer patients. Profiled with immunoSEQ multiplex PCR; TCRdb holds only in-frame clones, not every one. The data show 150,000 or so clones, more than 85% seen once. Source material: blood. Receptors were obtained from a woman aged 25 to 39 in good health.

This sequence joins TRBV28 and TRBJ1-5; TRBD1 is a possible D gene (5 bases). The CDR3 is 15 amino acids. Per the germline V gene, CDR1 is MDHEN and CDR2 is SYDVKM. The V gene lost 3 bases and the J gene lost 4 bases, with 13 bases spanning the gap. The CDR3 nucleotides read TGTGCCAGCAGTTTTCAGGGTGAATGGAATCAGCCCCAGCATTTT. Its translation: CASSFQGEWNQPQHF.

The chain is built from TRBV27 and TRBJ1-2, with 7 bases lining up with TRBD1. Germline CDR1 and CDR2: MNHEY and SMNVEV (reference sequence). V was pared by 2 bases and J by 2 bases, with 5 bases of the junction left unmatched. The CDR3 sequence is 15 residues long. In nucleotides, the CDR3 is TGTGCCAGCAGTTTACTGGGACAGCCAAACTATGGCTACACCTTC. It codes for CASSLLGQPNYGYTF.

The chain joins TRBV9 to TRBJ2-3, with TRBD2 matching over 11 bases. CDR3 length: 17 residues. CDR1 SGDLS and CDR2 YYNGEE come from the germline V gene. J gave up 5 bases and V 4 bases, and 12 bases lay outside the gene matches. In DNA, the CDR3 is TGTGCCAGCAGCCCACAACTGACTAGCGGGATCGGAGATACGCAGTATTTT. Translated: CASSPQLTSGIGDTQYF.

CDR3 residues: CSAVGQDQGPNYGYTF. CDR3 DNA: TGCAGCGCCGTGGGTCAGGACCAAGGTCCCAACTATGGCTACACCTTC. V is TRBV29-1 and J is TRBJ1-2; D gene ambiguous. V was clipped by 7 bases and J by 2 bases, with 23 bases between them. The V gene's germline CDR1 is SQVTM and CDR2 ANQGSEA. This CDR3 contains 16 residues.